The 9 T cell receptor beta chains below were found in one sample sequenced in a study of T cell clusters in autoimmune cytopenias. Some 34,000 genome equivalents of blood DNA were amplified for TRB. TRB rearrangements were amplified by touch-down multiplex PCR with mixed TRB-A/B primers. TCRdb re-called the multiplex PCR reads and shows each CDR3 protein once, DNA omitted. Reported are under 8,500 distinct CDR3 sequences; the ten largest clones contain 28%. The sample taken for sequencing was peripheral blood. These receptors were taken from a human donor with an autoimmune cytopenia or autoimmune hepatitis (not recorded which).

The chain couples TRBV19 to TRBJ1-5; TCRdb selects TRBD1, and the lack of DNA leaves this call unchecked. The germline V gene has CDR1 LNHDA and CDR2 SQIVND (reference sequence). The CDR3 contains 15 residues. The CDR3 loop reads CASSILAGVGQPQHF.

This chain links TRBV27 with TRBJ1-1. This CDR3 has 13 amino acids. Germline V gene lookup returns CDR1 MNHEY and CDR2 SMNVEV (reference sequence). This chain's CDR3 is CASRRAGGTEAFF.

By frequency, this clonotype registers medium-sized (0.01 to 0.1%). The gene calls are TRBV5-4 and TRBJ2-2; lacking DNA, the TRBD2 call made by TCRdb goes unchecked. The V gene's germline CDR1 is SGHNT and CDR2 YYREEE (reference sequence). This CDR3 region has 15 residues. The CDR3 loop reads CASGPGTSPHGELFF. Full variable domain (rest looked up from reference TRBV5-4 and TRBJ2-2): ETGVTQSPTHLIKTRGQQVTLRCSSQSGHNTVSWYQQALGQGPQFIFQYYREEENGRGNFPPRFSGLQFPNYSSELNVNALELDDSALYLCASGPGTSPHGELFFGEGSRLTVL.

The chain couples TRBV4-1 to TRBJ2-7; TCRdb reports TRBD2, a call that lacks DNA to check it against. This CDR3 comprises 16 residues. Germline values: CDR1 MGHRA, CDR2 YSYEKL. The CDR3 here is CASSPLGAQGLSEQYF.

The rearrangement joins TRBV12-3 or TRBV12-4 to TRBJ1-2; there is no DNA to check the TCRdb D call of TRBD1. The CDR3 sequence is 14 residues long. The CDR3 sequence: CASSLDRTNYGYTF.

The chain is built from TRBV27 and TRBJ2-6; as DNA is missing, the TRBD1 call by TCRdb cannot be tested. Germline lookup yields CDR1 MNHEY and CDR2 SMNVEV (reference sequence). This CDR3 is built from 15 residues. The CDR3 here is CASSPSGTGANVLTF.

CDR3 sequence reads: CASSYSGQGADYGYTF. The genes are TRBV6-6 and TRBJ1-2; without DNA, the TCRdb call of TRBD1 cannot be checked. CDR1 MNHNY and CDR2 SVGAGI come from the germline V gene (reference sequence). The CDR3 runs to 16 residues.

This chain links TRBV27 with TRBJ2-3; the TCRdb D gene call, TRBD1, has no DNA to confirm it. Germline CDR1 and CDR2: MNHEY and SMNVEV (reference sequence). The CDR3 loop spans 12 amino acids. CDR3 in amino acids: CASSPNRQAQYF.

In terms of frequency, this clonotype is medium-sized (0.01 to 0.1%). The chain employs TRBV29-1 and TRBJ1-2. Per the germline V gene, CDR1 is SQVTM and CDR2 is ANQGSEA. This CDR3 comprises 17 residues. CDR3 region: CSVEDAGYSHGDYGYTF.